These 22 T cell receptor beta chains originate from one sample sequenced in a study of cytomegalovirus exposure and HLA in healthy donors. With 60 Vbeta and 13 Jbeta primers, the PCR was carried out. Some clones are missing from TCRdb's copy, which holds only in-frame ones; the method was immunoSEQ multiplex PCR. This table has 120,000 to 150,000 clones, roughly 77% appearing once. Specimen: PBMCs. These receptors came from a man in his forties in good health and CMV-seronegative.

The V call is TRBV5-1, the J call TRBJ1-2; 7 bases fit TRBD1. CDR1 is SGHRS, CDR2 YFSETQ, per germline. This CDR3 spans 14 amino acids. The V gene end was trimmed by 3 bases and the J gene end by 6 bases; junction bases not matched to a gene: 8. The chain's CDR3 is CASSSRTGGDGYTF. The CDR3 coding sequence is TGCGCCAGCAGCTCAAGGACAGGCGGCGATGGCTACACCTTC.

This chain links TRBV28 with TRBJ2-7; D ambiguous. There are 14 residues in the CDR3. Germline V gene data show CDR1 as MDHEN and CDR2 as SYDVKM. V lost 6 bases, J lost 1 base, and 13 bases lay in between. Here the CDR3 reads CASSLLPGSYEQYF. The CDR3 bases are TGTGCCAGCAGCCTCTTGCCAGGTTCCTACGAGCAGTACTTC.

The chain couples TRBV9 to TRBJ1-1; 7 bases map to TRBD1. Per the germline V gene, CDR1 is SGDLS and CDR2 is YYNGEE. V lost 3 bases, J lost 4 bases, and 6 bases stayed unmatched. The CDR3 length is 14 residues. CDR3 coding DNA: TGTGCCAGCAGCGCCTTCTCAGGGGGCACTGAAGCTTTCTTT. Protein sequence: CASSAFSGGTEAFF. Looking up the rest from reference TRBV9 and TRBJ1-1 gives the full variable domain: DSGVTQTPKHLITATGQRVTLRCSPRSGDLSVYWYQQSLDQGLQFLIQYYNGEERAKGNILERFSAQQFPDLHSELNLSSLELGDSALYFCASSAFSGGTEAFFGQGTRLTVV.

The CDR3, as DNA: TGCGCCAGCAGTGAGTCGGCGGGGGTAGCGAAAGAGACCCAGTACTTC. It specifies CASSESAGVAKETQYF. The chain links TRBV10-1 to TRBJ2-5, with 7 bases that match TRBD2. CDR1 and CDR2 from the germline V gene are WNHNN and SYGVQD (reference sequence). The trim removed 0 bases at V and 3 bases at J, leaving 7 bases unmatched. The CDR3 is 16 amino acids.

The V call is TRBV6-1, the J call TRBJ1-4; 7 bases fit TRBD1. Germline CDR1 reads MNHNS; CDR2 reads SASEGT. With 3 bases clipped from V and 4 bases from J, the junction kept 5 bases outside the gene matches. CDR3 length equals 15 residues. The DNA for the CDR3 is TGTGCCAGCAGTGACGGGACAGCCTTTAATGAAAAACTGTTTTTT. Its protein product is CASSDGTAFNEKLFF.

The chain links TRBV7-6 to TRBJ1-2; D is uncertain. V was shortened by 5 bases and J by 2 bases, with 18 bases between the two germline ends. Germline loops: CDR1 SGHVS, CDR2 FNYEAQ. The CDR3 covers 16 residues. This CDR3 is CASSQFSGSMNYGYTF. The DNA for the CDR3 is TGTGCCAGCAGCCAATTCAGTGGCTCCATGAACTATGGCTACACCTTC.

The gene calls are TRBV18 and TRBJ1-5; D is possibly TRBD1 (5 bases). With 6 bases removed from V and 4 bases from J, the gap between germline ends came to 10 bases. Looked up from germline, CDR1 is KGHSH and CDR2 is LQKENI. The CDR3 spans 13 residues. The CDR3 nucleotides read TGTGCCAGCTCCCCTGACAGTAATCAGCCCCAGCATTTT. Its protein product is CASSPDSNQPQHF.

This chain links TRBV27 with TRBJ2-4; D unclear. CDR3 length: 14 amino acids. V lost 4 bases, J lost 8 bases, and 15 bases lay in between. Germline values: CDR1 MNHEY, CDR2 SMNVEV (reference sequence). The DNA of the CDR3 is TGTGCCAGCAGTTCGTCAGGTGTCTCATACATTCAGTACTTC. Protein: CASSSSGVSYIQYF.

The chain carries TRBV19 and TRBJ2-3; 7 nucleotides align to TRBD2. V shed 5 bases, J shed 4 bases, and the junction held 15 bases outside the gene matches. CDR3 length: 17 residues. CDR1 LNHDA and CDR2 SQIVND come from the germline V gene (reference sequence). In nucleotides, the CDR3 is TGTGCCAGTAGTGCGCCTCCGGGCCGGGGGGTACCAGATACGCAGTATTTT. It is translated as CASSAPPGRGVPDTQYF.

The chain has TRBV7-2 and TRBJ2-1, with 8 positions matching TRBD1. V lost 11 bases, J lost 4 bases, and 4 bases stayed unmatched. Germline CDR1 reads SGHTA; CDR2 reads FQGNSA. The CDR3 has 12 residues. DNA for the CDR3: TGTGCCCCCCGGACAGGGTACAATGAGCAGTTCTTC. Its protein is CAPRTGYNEQFF.

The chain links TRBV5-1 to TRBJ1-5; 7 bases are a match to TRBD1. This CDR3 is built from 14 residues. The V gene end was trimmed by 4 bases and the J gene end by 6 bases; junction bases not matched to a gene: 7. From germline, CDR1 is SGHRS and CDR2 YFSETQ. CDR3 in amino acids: CASSLGTDGQPQHF. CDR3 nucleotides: TGCGCCAGCAGCCTCGGGACAGATGGTCAGCCCCAGCATTTT.

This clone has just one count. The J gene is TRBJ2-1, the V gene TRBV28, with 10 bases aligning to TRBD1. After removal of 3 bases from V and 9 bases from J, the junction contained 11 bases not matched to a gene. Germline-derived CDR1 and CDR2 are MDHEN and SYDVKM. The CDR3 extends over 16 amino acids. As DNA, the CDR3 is TGTGCCAGCAGTTTCGGACAGGGGGTCGTACTTCGTGAGCAGTTCTTC. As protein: CASSFGQGVVLREQFF.

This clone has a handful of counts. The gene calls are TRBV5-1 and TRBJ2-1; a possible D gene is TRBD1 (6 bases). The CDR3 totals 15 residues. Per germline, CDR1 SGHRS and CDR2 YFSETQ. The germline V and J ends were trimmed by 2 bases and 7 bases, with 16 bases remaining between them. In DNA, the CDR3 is TGCGCCAGCAGCTTCATGGCAGGGGTAGGAAATGAGCAGTTCTTC. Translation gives CASSFMAGVGNEQFF.

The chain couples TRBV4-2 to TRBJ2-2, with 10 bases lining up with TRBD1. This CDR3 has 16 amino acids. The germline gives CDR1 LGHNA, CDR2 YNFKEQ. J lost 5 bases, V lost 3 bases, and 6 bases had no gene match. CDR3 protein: CASSQRGQGGTGELFF. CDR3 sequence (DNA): TGTGCCAGCAGCCAGAGAGGACAGGGGGGAACCGGGGAGCTGTTTTTT.

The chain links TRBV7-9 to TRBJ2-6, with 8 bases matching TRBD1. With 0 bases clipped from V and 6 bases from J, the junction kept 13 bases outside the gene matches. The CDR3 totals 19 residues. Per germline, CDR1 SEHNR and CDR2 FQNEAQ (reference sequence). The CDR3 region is CASSLASRGREPEANVLTF. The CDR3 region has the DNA TGTGCCAGCAGCTTAGCGAGCAGGGGGCGCGAACCTGAGGCCAACGTCCTGACTTTC.

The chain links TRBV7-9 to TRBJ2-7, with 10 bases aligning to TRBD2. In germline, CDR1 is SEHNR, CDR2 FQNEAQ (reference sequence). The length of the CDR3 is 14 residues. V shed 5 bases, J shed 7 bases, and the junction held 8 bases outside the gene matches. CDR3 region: CASSPPGLAYEQYF. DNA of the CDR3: TGTGCCAGCAGCCCCCCGGGACTAGCGTATGAGCAGTACTTC.

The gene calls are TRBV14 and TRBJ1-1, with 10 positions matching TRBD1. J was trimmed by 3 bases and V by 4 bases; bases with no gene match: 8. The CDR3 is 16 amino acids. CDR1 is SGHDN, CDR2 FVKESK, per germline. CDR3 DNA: TGTGCCAGCAGCCCCTTGACAGGGGGCAGGGACACTGAAGCTTTCTTT. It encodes CASSPLTGGRDTEAFF.

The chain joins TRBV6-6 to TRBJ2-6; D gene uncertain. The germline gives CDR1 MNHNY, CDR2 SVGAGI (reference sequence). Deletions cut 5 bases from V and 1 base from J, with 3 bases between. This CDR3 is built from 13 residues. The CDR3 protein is CASSLSGANVLTF. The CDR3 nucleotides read TGTGCCAGCAGTCTATCTGGGGCCAACGTCCTGACTTTC.

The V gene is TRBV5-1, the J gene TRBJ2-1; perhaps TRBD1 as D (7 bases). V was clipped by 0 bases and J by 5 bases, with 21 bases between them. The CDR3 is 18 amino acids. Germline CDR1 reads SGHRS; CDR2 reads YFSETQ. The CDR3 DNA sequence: TGCGCCAGCAGCTTGGCCCCAGGGGGGTCCCACTTAAACAATGAGCAGTTCTTC. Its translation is CASSLAPGGSHLNNEQFF.

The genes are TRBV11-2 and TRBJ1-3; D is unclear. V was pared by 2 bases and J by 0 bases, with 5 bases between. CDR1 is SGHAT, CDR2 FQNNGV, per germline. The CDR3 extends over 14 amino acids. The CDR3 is CASSLFLSGNTIYF. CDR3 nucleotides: TGTGCCAGCAGCTTATTCCTCTCTGGAAACACCATATATTTT.

For the CDR3, the DNA is TGTGCCAGCAGCTTTTCTAGCTCTGGGGCCAACGTCCTGACTTTC. This codes for CASSFSSSGANVLTF. The chain links TRBV11-2 to TRBJ2-6, with D unclear. The CDR3 loop spans 15 amino acids. Germline lookup yields CDR1 SGHAT and CDR2 FQNNGV. The V and J ends lost 3 bases and 0 bases respectively, with 6 bases between them.

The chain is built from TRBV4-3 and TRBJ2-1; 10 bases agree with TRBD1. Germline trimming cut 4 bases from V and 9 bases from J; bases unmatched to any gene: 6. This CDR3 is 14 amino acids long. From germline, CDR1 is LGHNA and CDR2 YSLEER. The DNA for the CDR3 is TGCGCCAGCAGCCCCGGGACAGGGGAATGTGAGCAGTTCTTC. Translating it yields CASSPGTGECEQFF.